This T cell receptor (beta chain) is from a study of shared clonotypes between healthy human individuals. The germline V gene encodes CDR1 LNHDA and CDR2 SQIVND (reference sequence). The V end lost 5 bases, the J end lost 3 bases, and 19 bases lay between the germline ends. The CDR3 runs to 16 residues. The data were produced by immunoSEQ multiplex PCR, yet TCRdb's version contains in-frame clones alone and is incomplete. The data hold about 450,000 clones, with roughly 80% observed a single time. The V call is TRBV19, the J call TRBJ1-2, with a weak D call TRBD1 (5 bases). The sample taken for sequencing was PBMCs. The sequence was collected from a woman between 35 and 50 years old in good health. Some clones in this sample may be carry-over from other donors' samples. DNA of the CDR3: TGTGCCAGTAGTCCCCCACAGAGGCGGGGGGACTATGGCTACACCTTC. Translation: CASSPPQRRGDYGYTF.